One and the same sample provided the 10 T cell receptor beta chains below, sequenced in a study of patients and donors after allogeneic stem cell transplantation. TCRdb reanalysed the RT-PCR reads using MiXCR and keeps one entry per CDR3 protein. The sample lists fewer than 500,000 distinct CDR3 sequences, 16% occurring once. Source material: blood, either unsorted or a sorted T cell fraction (not recorded which). These receptors originate from a human donor who was either an allogeneic HSCT recipient or a stem cell or donor lymphocyte infusion donor (not recorded which). It is not recorded whose cells these are; they may come from a transplant donor.

This clonotype showed up just a few times. The chain carries TRBV12-3 or TRBV12-4 and TRBJ1-1, with a possible D match to TRBD1 (5 bases). V gave up 4 bases and J gave up 5 bases, with 8 bases separating them. This CDR3 comprises 12 residues. CDR3 sequence: CASSWGETEAFF. CDR3 nucleotide sequence: TGTGCCAGCAGTTGGGGGGAAACTGAAGCTTTCTTT.

The chain links TRBV20-1 to TRBJ2-3; perhaps TRBD2 as D (7 bases). Between the trimmed V and J ends, which lost 3 bases and 5 bases, there was a span of 15 bases. CDR3 size: 14 residues. CDR1 DFQATT and CDR2 SNEGSKA come from the germline V gene (reference sequence). The CDR3: CSASAGGPEDTQYF. The CDR3 coding sequence is TGCAGTGCTAGTGCCGGGGGGCCGGAAGATACGCAGTATTTT.

In this sample, this clonotype turned up a few times. The V and J genes are TRBV9 and TRBJ2-3, with no clear D. Trimming shortened V by 1 base and J by 0 bases, and 6 bases separated the two germline ends. The CDR3 has 14 amino acids. The germline CDR1 and CDR2 sequences are SGDLS and YYNGEE. CDR3 region: CASSVMVSTDTQYF. CDR3 in DNA: TGTGCCAGCAGCGTAATGGTTAGCACAGATACGCAGTATTTT.

This rearrangement joins TRBV7-9 to TRBJ2-3; D ambiguous. Germline CDR1 and CDR2: SEHNR and FQNEAQ (reference sequence). The length of the CDR3 is 15 residues. Trimming took off 5 bases at V and 0 bases at J, with 12 bases between the two ends. The CDR3 DNA reads TGTGCCAGCAGCCATCAGGTGTTTAGCACAGATACGCAGTATTTT. The encoded protein is CASSHQVFSTDTQYF.

This clonotype showed up just a few times. The J gene is TRBJ2-2, the V gene TRBV5-1, with D uncertain. Trimming took off 6 bases at V and 5 bases at J, with 17 bases between the two ends. The CDR3 covers 15 residues. CDR1 is SGHRS, CDR2 YFSETQ, per germline. The CDR3 DNA follows: TGCGCCAGCAATGGTCTAACGGACGGAACCGGGGAGCTGTTTTTT. Amino acids: CASNGLTDGTGELFF.

There are a few counts of this clonotype. The chain's CDR3 is CASSYSLAATDTQYF. CDR3 coding DNA: TGTGCCAGCAGTTACTCGTTGGCAGCCACAGATACGCAGTATTTT. The chain uses TRBV6-5 and TRBJ2-3; D ambiguous. V was shortened by 0 bases and J by 2 bases, with 9 bases between the two germline ends. The CDR3 has 15 residues. Germline CDR1 reads MNHEY; CDR2 reads SVGAGI.

This clonotype was seen many times. The chain combines TRBV7-2 with TRBJ2-7, with 7 nucleotides matching TRBD1. The V and J ends lost 3 bases and 3 bases, in that order; junction bases with no gene match: 8. Per the germline V gene, CDR1 is SGHTA and CDR2 is FQGNSA. The CDR3 length is 15 residues. The CDR3 is CASSFRQGVLYEQYF. CDR3 DNA: TGTGCCAGCAGCTTCAGACAGGGAGTTCTCTACGAGCAGTACTTC.

The J gene is TRBJ2-4, the V gene TRBV18; 7 bases line up with TRBD1. The CDR3 runs 16 residues. Trimming cost V 3 bases and J 1 base; bases outside gene matches: 6. Germline V gene data show CDR1 as KGHSH and CDR2 as LQKENI. DNA for the CDR3: TGTGCCAGCTCACCCGACAGGGCGCAGGCCAAAAACATTCAGTACTTC. It specifies CASSPDRAQAKNIQYF.

This sequence joins TRBV13 and TRBJ1-3; no firm D call. The CDR3 runs to 14 residues. V was pared by 2 bases and J by 4 bases, with 9 bases between. Germline CDR1 reads PRHDT; CDR2 reads FYEKMQ (reference sequence). The CDR3 is CASSLRRVGNTIYF. The DNA for the CDR3 is TGTGCCAGCAGCTTAAGGAGGGTCGGAAACACCATATATTTT.

The chain joins TRBV5-1 to TRBJ2-3; 8 bases are shared with TRBD2. The CDR3 runs to 16 residues. The germline V gene has CDR1 SGHRS and CDR2 YFSETQ. Trimming at V came to 0 bases and at J to 5 bases, leaving 8 bases not matched to a gene. The CDR3 is CASSLDSGSPVDTQYF. CDR3 in DNA: TGCGCCAGCAGCTTGGACAGCGGGAGCCCAGTAGATACGCAGTATTTT. The whole variable domain, filled in from reference TRBV5-1 and TRBJ2-3, reads KAGVTQTPRYLIKTRGQQVTLSCSPISGHRSVSWYQQTPGQGLQFLFEYFSETQRNKGNFPGRFSGRQFSNSRSEMNVSTLELGDSALYLCASSLDSGSPVDTQYFGPGTRLTVL.